This T cell receptor beta chain emerged from a study of T cell clonality in common variable immunodeficiency. Study-wide results and caveats: CVID subjects shared fewer TCRbeta clones than healthy controls did. Fewer deletions and N-nucleotide insertions were reportedly seen in common variable immunodeficiency TCR beta sequences.

Concerning this clone: Its antigen remains unknown. The read comes to an end 3 residues before the CDR3 does, leaving the germline J gene to fill in the end.

V lost 4 bases, J lost 2 bases, and 5 bases stayed unmatched. The germline CDR1 and CDR2 sequences are SGHTA and FQGNSA. CDR3 length equals 15 residues. Using immunoSEQ multiplex PCR, the repertoire was profiled, and TCRdb retains in-frame clones only, with some absent. Altogether under 25,000 clones were found in the sample, and no singletons occur. This chain links TRBV7-2 with TRBJ2-7, with 10 bases lining up with TRBD1. The sequencing sample was made of peripheral blood mononuclear cells. The sequence came from a human donor with common variable immunodeficiency. CDR3 bases read: TGTGCCAGCAGCTCCCGGACAGGGGGGGCCTACGAG. As protein: CASSSRTGGAYE. The whole CDR3 protein is CASSSRTGGAYEQYF.